These T cell receptor beta chains were read from a single sample in a study of human T cells and chemical hapten exposure. TCRdb analysed the RACE reads with MiXCR anew, one entry per CDR3 protein. The sample records about 380,000 distinct CDR3 sequences, roughly 6% being singletons. The sample here was whole blood, taken in connection with sensitization to the hapten diphenylcyclopropenone (DPC). The source of these receptors is a woman between 18 and 29 years old with alopecia areata. Some clones in this sample may be carry-over from other donors' samples. Each CDR3 is given with its conserved first and last residue. Each record gives: clone size, D gene, CDR3 length, J gene, V gene, CDR3 protein, CDR3 DNA. D genes are given only for firm matches. Not all rows give a size; the values are once, few, many and, for expanded clones, a class.

-	TRBD1	14	TRBJ2-1	TRBV20-1	CSAPRDRGYNEQFF	TGCAGTGCGCCCCGGGACAGGGGCTACAATGAGCAGTTCTTC
-	TRBD2	17	TRBJ2-3	TRBV6-5	CASSSLFRGGGTDTQYF	TGTGCCAGCAGTTCCCTCTTTAGGGGCGGGGGGACAGATACGCAGTATTTT
-	TRBD2	17	TRBJ2-1	TRBV29-1	CSVEDPLAGFTYNEQFF	TGCAGCGTTGAAGATCCCCTAGCGGGGTTCACCTACAATGAGCAGTTCTTC
-	-	13	TRBJ1-1	TRBV12-3/TRBV12-4	CASSTGMNTEALF	TGTGCCAGCAGTACCGGGATGAACACTGAAGCTCTCTTT
few	TRBD2	12	TRBJ2-7	TRBV29-1	CSVVAGGYEQYF	TGCAGCGTTGTGGCGGGGGGATACGAGCAGTACTTC
few	TRBD1	14	TRBJ2-7	TRBV11-1	CASSPNRGVYEQYF	TGTGCCAGCAGCCCCAACAGGGGTGTATACGAGCAGTACTTC
-	TRBD1	15	TRBJ2-3	TRBV20-1	CSAKPTGRQTDTQYF	TGCAGTGCTAAACCGACAGGGAGACAAACAGATACGCAGTATTTT
-	-	15	TRBJ2-3	TRBV7-2	CASSSEPRRSDTQYF	TGTGCCAGCAGCTCGGAGCCCCGGCGATCAGATACGCAGTATTTT
-	TRBD1	13	TRBJ1-1	TRBV12-3/TRBV12-4	CASTGTGITEAFF	TGTGCCAGCACAGGGACAGGGATCACTGAAGCTTTCTTT
few	-	13	TRBJ2-7	TRBV27	CASRVGVSNEQYF	TGTGCCAGCAGGGTTGGGGTGTCCAACGAGCAGTACTTC
many	-	15	TRBJ1-1	TRBV4-2	CASSQDRGRIAEAFF	TGTGCCAGCAGCCAAGATCGGGGAAGGATCGCTGAAGCTTTCTTT
-	TRBD2	17	TRBJ2-1	TRBV6-2/TRBV6-3	CASSYPPWTSSYNEQFF	TGTGCCAGCAGTTACCCGCCTTGGACTAGCTCCTACAATGAGCAGTTCTTC
few	-	16	TRBJ2-7	TRBV28	CASSLNRWGDSYEQYF	TGTGCCAGCAGTTTAAATCGATGGGGGGACTCCTACGAGCAGTACTTC
many	-	11	TRBJ1-1	TRBV10-3	CAIIGETEAFF	TGTGCCATCATCGGAGAGACTGAAGCTTTCTTT